These 27 T cell receptor beta chains share one sample of origin, sequenced in a study of T cell responses to AZD1222 COVID-19 vaccine. Clones were read by immunoSEQ multiplex PCR, and TCRdb kept only the in-frame ones, dropping some. The sample gives around 250,000 clones, 85% to 95% of which show up once; 0.5% to 0.65% is in the top ten. This sample comprised peripheral blood, obtained on day 0 of AZD1222 vaccination. The source of these receptors is an adult in good health.

This clone was found once. The chain links TRBV11-2 to TRBJ1-1; a possible D gene is TRBD1 (6 bases). CDR3 size: 15 residues. Germline CDR1 SGHAT, CDR2 FQNNGV. V lost 6 bases and J 2 bases, leaving 16 bases between the germline ends. In DNA form, the CDR3 reads TGTGCCAGCAGGCTGCCCGGGACAAAAAACACTGAAGCTTTCTTT. This sequence encodes CASRLPGTKNTEAFF.

The J gene is TRBJ2-7, the V gene TRBV7-2; TRBD1 is a possible D gene (8 bases). Deletions cut 0 bases from V and 3 bases from J, with 12 bases between. CDR1 and CDR2 (germline): SGHTA, FQGNSA. There are 15 residues in the CDR3. In nucleotides, the CDR3 is TGTGCCAGCAGCTTAGCGTACAGGGGGGGCTACGAGCAGTACTTC. Translation gives CASSLAYRGGYEQYF.

The chain employs TRBV27 and TRBJ1-3, with D possibly being TRBD1 (5 bases). CDR3 length: 15 amino acids. Trimming took 4 bases from V and 4 from J, leaving 14 bases between them. Germline V gene lookup returns CDR1 MNHEY and CDR2 SMNVEV (reference sequence). DNA for the CDR3: TGTGCCAGCAGTTCCGGGGACCCCAGGGGAAACACCATATATTTT. Its translation: CASSSGDPRGNTIYF.

The chain combines TRBV3-1 (or the pseudogene TRBV3-2) with TRBJ1-1; D is unresolved. CDR3 length: 14 residues. Germline V gene data show CDR1 as LGHDT and CDR2 as YNNKEL (reference sequence). V was shortened by 3 bases and J by 1 base, with 9 bases between the two germline ends. CDR3 DNA sequence: TGTGCCAGCAGCCACGGGGTGGAGAACACTGAAGCTTTCTTT. Residues: CASSHGVENTEAFF.

This clone was picked up one time. V is TRBV6-2 or TRBV6-3 and J is TRBJ2-7; no clear D. V lost 5 bases to trimming and J lost 3 bases, with 8 bases between them. CDR3 length: 12 residues. Germline CDR1 and CDR2: MNHEY and SVGEGT. The CDR3, as DNA: TGTGCCAGCAGTCTCCACAGCTACGAGCAGTACTTC. Protein product: CASSLHSYEQYF.

V usage is TRBV5-4 and J usage is TRBJ1-4; TRBD1 aligns across 7 bases. Germline trimming cut 3 bases from V and 3 bases from J; bases unmatched to any gene: 5. CDR1 and CDR2 from the germline V gene are SGHNT and YYREEE (reference sequence). This CDR3 is 15 amino acids long. As DNA, the CDR3 is TGTGCCAGCAGCTCGGGACAGCTCCCTAATGAAAAACTGTTTTTT. Protein sequence: CASSSGQLPNEKLFF.

The V gene is TRBV29-1, the J gene TRBJ1-1; D perhaps matches TRBD1 (5 bases). The V end was cut by 7 bases, the J end by 1 base, with 16 bases between. The CDR3 sequence is 14 residues long. Germline CDR1 is SQVTM and CDR2 is ANQGSEA. For the CDR3, the DNA is TGCAGCGCCCCGGGACCGTGGGGGAACACTGAAGCTTTCTTT. Residues: CSAPGPWGNTEAFF.

This chain connects TRBV7-9 to TRBJ1-6; D is ambiguous. Trimming removed 1 base at V and 7 bases at J, with 2 bases between. This CDR3 is 12 amino acids long. Germline V lookup: CDR1 SEHNR, CDR2 FQNEAQ (reference sequence). For the CDR3, the DNA is TGTGCCAGCAGCTTAGTAAATTCACCCCTCCACTTT. The encoded protein is CASSLVNSPLHF.

V and J are TRBV7-2 and TRBJ2-7; D possibly matches TRBD1 or TRBD2 (6 bases each). From germline, CDR1 is SGHTA and CDR2 FQGNSA. CDR3 size: 18 residues. Trimming left V 5 bases short and J 1 base short, with 24 bases between. The CDR3 sequence is CASSPYFSGGTMSYEQYF. The CDR3 nucleotides are TGTGCCAGCAGCCCTTATTTCTCCGGCGGGACAATGTCCTACGAGCAGTACTTC.

The rearrangement joins TRBV9 to TRBJ2-1, with 11 bases aligning to TRBD2. Germline CDR1 and CDR2: SGDLS and YYNGEE. The CDR3 has 16 amino acids. With 0 bases clipped from V and 7 bases from J, the junction kept 6 bases outside the gene matches. The CDR3 spells CASSVDSGRAGNEQFF. The CDR3 nucleotides are TGTGCCAGCAGCGTAGATAGCGGGAGGGCCGGTAATGAGCAGTTCTTC.

The genes are TRBV11-2 and TRBJ2-7; 14 nucleotides line up with TRBD2. This CDR3 spans 14 amino acids. Germline CDR1 is SGHAT and CDR2 is FQNNGV. The junction had 4 bases not matched to a gene; V was cut back by 5 bases and J by 7 bases. The CDR3 DNA reads TGTGCCAGCAGCCCGACTAGCGGGGGGGTAGAGCAGTACTTC. Amino acids: CASSPTSGGVEQYF.

This sequence joins TRBV7-6 and TRBJ1-4; D may be TRBD1 (5 bases). Germline V lookup: CDR1 SGHVS, CDR2 FNYEAQ. Trimming pared 1 base from V and 7 bases from J, leaving 13 bases between. This CDR3 spans 15 amino acids. The CDR3 DNA reads as TGTGCCAGCAGCTTAGTGGGGGGAGAGAGTGAAAAACTGTTTTTT. Amino acid sequence: CASSLVGGESEKLFF.

The chain links TRBV7-9 to TRBJ2-1, with D unclear. Trimming removed 1 base at V and 0 bases at J, with 7 bases between. CDR1 and CDR2 (germline): SEHNR, FQNEAQ (reference sequence). The CDR3 is made up of 15 amino acids. The CDR3 region has the DNA TGTGCCAGCAGCTTAGAACAGCTCTCCTACAATGAGCAGTTCTTC. As protein: CASSLEQLSYNEQFF.

The rearrangement joins TRBV28 to TRBJ2-3; tentatively, D is TRBD1 (5 bases). The length of the CDR3 is 12 residues. V shed 6 bases and J shed 10 bases, with 14 bases lying between them. Germline CDR1 is MDHEN and CDR2 is SYDVKM. The CDR3 sequence: CASRPQGIAQYF. As DNA, the CDR3 is TGTGCCAGCAGGCCTCAGGGTATCGCGCAGTATTTT.

The rearrangement links TRBV24-1 to TRBJ1-4; D may be TRBD1 (6 bases). The V end was cut by 4 bases, the J end by 10 bases, with 18 bases between. Germline CDR1 KGHDR, CDR2 SFDVKD. The CDR3 has 15 residues. The CDR3 DNA follows: TGTGCCACCAGTGACGGGACAAGGGGGAGTCGAAAACTGTTTTTT. This translates into CATSDGTRGSRKLFF.

The chain is built from TRBV3-1 (or the pseudogene TRBV3-2) and TRBJ1-3; D may be TRBD1 (6 bases). V dropped 4 bases and J dropped 0 bases, with 13 bases sitting between them. Germline CDR1 is LGHDT and CDR2 is YNNKEL (reference sequence). The CDR3 covers 16 residues. Here the CDR3 DNA reads TGTGCCAGCAGCCTCCGACAGGACATCTCTGGAAACACCATATATTTT. Translated: CASSLRQDISGNTIYF.

J is TRBJ1-1 and V is TRBV3-1 (or the pseudogene TRBV3-2), with a weak D call TRBD1 (6 bases). Between the trimmed V and J ends, which lost 3 bases and 5 bases, there was a span of 10 bases. CDR1 and CDR2 (germline): LGHDT, YNNKEL (reference sequence). This CDR3 contains 13 residues. The CDR3 sequence is CASSQQRGTEAFF. In DNA, the CDR3 is TGTGCCAGCAGCCAGCAGAGGGGGACTGAAGCTTTCTTT.

The genes are TRBV19 and TRBJ2-2, with 7 positions matching TRBD1. There are 15 residues in the CDR3. From germline, CDR1 is LNHDA and CDR2 SQIVND (reference sequence). Trimming removed 4 bases from V and 1 base from J; junction bases left unmatched: 3. This CDR3 is CASSKDRVNTGELFF. Here the CDR3 DNA reads TGTGCCAGTAGTAAAGACAGGGTGAACACCGGGGAGCTGTTTTTT.

The chain uses TRBV6-2 or TRBV6-3 and TRBJ1-1; D remains ambiguous. The V and J ends lost 4 bases and 1 base respectively, with 10 bases between them. CDR1 is MNHEY, CDR2 SVGEGT, per germline. The CDR3 consists of 14 residues. CDR3 sequence reads: CASSWRAANTEAFF. The CDR3 DNA reads as TGTGCCAGCAGTTGGAGGGCGGCGAACACTGAAGCTTTCTTT.

This clone came up a few times. The chain employs TRBV6-5 and TRBJ2-7; D is ambiguous. Germline lookup yields CDR1 MNHEY and CDR2 SVGAGI. Trimming took 8 bases from V and 4 from J, leaving 12 bases between them. The CDR3 length is 12 residues. CDR3 loop: CASGNPRYEQYF. The CDR3 DNA sequence: TGTGCCAGCGGGAATCCGAGGTACGAGCAGTACTTC.

The gene calls are TRBV6-5 and TRBJ2-3; TRBD2 agrees at 12 bases. Germline loops: CDR1 MNHEY, CDR2 SVGAGI. CDR3 length: 15 residues. The V gene end was trimmed by 5 bases and the J gene end by 3 bases; junction bases not matched to a gene: 3. The CDR3 sequence: CASSPLAGGTDTQYF. CDR3 DNA: TGTGCCAGCAGTCCACTAGCGGGAGGAACAGATACGCAGTATTTT.

V and J are TRBV6-2 or TRBV6-3 and TRBJ1-4; D is perhaps TRBD1 (5 bases). The CDR3 runs 16 residues. V was shortened by 2 bases and J by 8 bases, with 18 bases between the two germline ends. Germline CDR1 reads MNHEY; CDR2 reads SVGEGT. The CDR3 DNA is TGTGCCAGCAGTTACCCCTCCGCGGGGGTGGGAGAAAAACTGTTTTTT. As protein: CASSYPSAGVGEKLFF.

The J gene is TRBJ2-1, the V gene TRBV20-1, with 7 positions matching TRBD2. Trimming removed 3 bases from V and 1 base from J; junction bases left unmatched: 6. Germline V CDR1 and CDR2: DFQATT, SNEGSKA (reference sequence). This CDR3 is 15 amino acids long. CDR3 protein: CSASGTSESYNEQFF. In DNA, the CDR3 is TGCAGTGCTAGTGGAACTAGCGAGTCCTACAATGAGCAGTTCTTC.

The rearrangement joins TRBV30 to TRBJ1-2; TRBD1 might be the D (5 bases). CDR1 is GTSNPN and CDR2 is SVGIG in the germline V gene (reference sequence). Trimming took off 4 bases at V and 8 bases at J, with 17 bases between the two ends. The CDR3 runs 13 residues. Here the CDR3 DNA reads TGTGCCTGGAACCTGGGCCAGGGCCGCGGCTACACCTTC. It is translated as CAWNLGQGRGYTF. Complete variable domain (other parts from reference TRBV30 and TRBJ1-2): SQTIHQWPATLVQPVGSPLSLECTVEGTSNPNLYWYRQAAGRGLQLLFYSVGIGQISSEVPQNLSASRPQDRQFILSSKKLLLSDSGFYLCAWNLGQGRGYTFGSGTRLTVV.

The J gene is TRBJ1-2, the V gene TRBV28, with D possibly being TRBD1 (6 bases). V lost 5 bases, J lost 6 bases, and 16 bases lay in between. CDR1 and CDR2 from the germline V gene are MDHEN and SYDVKM. The CDR3 is 14 residues long. CDR3 loop: CASSPADRLDGYTF. In DNA, the CDR3 is TGTGCCAGCAGTCCCGCGGACAGATTGGATGGCTACACCTTC.

J is TRBJ1-1 and V is TRBV6-1; possible D gene TRBD1, 5 bases. CDR3 length: 14 residues. CDR1 is MNHNS, CDR2 SASEGT, per germline. Trimming removed 3 bases at V and 0 bases at J, with 8 bases between. The CDR3 nucleotides are TGTGCCAGCAGTGAGGGGGGGTTGAACACTGAAGCTTTCTTT. Protein product: CASSEGGLNTEAFF.

The CDR3 nucleotides read TGTGCCAGCAGTGATGGTTGGGACAGGGCTAATTCACCCCTCCACTTT. This sequence encodes CASSDGWDRANSPLHF. This chain links TRBV2 with TRBJ1-6, with 9 bases fitting TRBD1. Germline V CDR1 and CDR2: SNHLY, FYNNEI. The CDR3 has 16 residues. V shed 3 bases and J 6 bases; nucleotides not matched to a gene: 6.